Detailed here is one T cell receptor (beta chain). Its target antigen remains unknown. The input lacks base qualities; no much larger clone sits a single base away. Taken from cysteine to phenylalanine, the CDR3 has 13 residues. The read is trimmed to its CDR3 DNA, 39 bases read in frame from base 1. V is cut by 7 bases and J by 1 base, and the space between the germline ends is 10 bases. From a lookup of the germline V gene, CDR1 and CDR2 are ENHRY and SYGVKD. Whole blood was collected in K2EDTA tubes by collaborating institutions according to the institutions' own protocols. Collaborator samples were shipped for TCRbeta analysis as frozen whole blood, isolated PBMCs, or DNA extracted from either sample type. This sample stems from a study of blood T cell repertoires in COVID-19 (TCRdb year 2020). Describing the broader study: Samples from collaborators originated in the United States, Italy and Spain and spanned both the acute and convalescent phases of COVID-19. Nearly every sample came with metadata listing a de-identified subject ID, COVID-19 status, age in years and sex. Where available, HLA class I and class II types were obtained from metadata supplied by the sample provider rather than from assay-based typing. The prospective study material was composed of cDNA or gDNA derived from T cells, B-cell-depleted T cells, or PBMCs. Samples were obtained from the ongoing ImmuneRACE study (first 160 participants) and from approximately 1,200 subjects provided by 6 global collaborators. Deeply sampled blood TCRbeta repertoires from subjects exposed to, actively infected with, or recovered from COVID-19 were included in the dataset. A freely available public database, intended as a resource for researchers studying the immune response to SARS-CoV-2, is where the repertoires were released. The investigation overall reported the following: The amount of clinical and demographic metadata varied by source and participant and was provided uncurated.

TCRbeta CDR3 regions were amplified from genomic DNA using the immunoSEQ Assay, a bias-controlled multiplex PCR. The original methods were these. Within the assay, amplification of reference gene primers was used to estimate how many nucleated cells each sample contained. Sequence reads were collapsed and filtered to measure the absolute abundance of every unique TCRbeta CDR3 rearrangement. For each sample, productive Simpson clonality was calculated as the square root of Simpson's diversity index across productive rearrangements. TCRdb's version of the immuneACCESS table is confined to in-frame rearrangements and falls short of the full clone set. An unresolved V gene accounts for under half of the shortfall where checked; the remainder is of unknown origin. V, J and clone size are taken as reported in that table, and D and trimming were inferred from the DNA itself. For this sample there are around 130,000 clones; approximately 80% appear just once. Clones ranked in the top ten supply 9.5% to 10% of the sample.

This receptor was obtained from a man aged 40-50 years with active or convalescent COVID-19. Sequenced material: peripheral blood. The rearranged chain carries TRBV10-3 and TRBJ1-1, with TRBD1 perhaps the D gene, on 5 matching bases. The CDR3 protein is CAIKARENTEAFF. The sequence in DNA is TGTGCCATCAAAGCCAGGGAGAACACTGAAGCTTTCTTT.